This paragraph reports one T cell receptor beta chain. Measured with immunoSEQ multiplex PCR; TCRdb has only the in-frame clones, and not every one. The sample shows over 450,000 clones, approximately 88% of them seen only once. These data come from a study of blood T cell repertoires in COVID-19. The wider study: Sample material is recorded as cDNA or gDNA derived from T cells, B-cell-depleted T cells, or PBMCs.

The specimen was peripheral blood. The TCR originated in a woman aged 45 to 65 with COVID-19, enrolled during active disease.

The CDR3 loop is CASSPGVAYEQYF. The CDR3 region has the DNA TGTGCCAGCAGCCCAGGGGTCGCCTACGAGCAGTACTTC. The chain employs TRBV9 and TRBJ2-7; weak D call: TRBD1 (6 bases). The CDR3 has 13 residues. CDR1 is SGDLS and CDR2 is YYNGEE in the germline V gene. V gave up 4 bases and J gave up 2 bases, with 10 bases separating them. The variable domain in full, with the rest retrieved from reference TRBV9 and TRBJ2-7, is DSGVTQTPKHLITATGQRVTLRCSPRSGDLSVYWYQQSLDQGLQFLIQYYNGEERAKGNILERFSAQQFPDLHSELNLSSLELGDSALYFCASSPGVAYEQYFGPGTRLTVT.